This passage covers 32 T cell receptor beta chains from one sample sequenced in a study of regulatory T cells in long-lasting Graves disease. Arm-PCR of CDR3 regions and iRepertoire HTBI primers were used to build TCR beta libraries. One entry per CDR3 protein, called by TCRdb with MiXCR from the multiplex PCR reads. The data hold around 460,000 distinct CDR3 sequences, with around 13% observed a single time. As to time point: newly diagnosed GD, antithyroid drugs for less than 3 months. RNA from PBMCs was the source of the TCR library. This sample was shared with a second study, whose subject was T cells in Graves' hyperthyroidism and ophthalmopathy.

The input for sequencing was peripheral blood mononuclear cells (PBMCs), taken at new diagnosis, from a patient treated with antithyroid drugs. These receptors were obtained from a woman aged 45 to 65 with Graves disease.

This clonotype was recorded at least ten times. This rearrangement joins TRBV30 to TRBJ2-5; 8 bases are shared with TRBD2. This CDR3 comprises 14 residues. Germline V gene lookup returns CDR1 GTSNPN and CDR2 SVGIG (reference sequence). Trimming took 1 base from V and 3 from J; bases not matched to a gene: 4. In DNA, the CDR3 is TGTGCCTGGAGTGGGACTAGCTCCAAAGAGACCCAGTACTTC. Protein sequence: CAWSGTSSKETQYF.

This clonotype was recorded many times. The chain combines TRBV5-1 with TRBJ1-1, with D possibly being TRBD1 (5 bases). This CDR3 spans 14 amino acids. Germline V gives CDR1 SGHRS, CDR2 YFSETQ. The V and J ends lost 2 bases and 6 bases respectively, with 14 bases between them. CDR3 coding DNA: TGCGCCAGCAGCTTCGGGACCCTGAGCCCTGAAGCTTTCTTT. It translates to CASSFGTLSPEAFF.

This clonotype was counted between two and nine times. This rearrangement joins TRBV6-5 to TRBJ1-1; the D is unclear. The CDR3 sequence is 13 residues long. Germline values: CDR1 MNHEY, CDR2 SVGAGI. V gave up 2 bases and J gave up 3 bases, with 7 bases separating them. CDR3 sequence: CASSYPPDTEAFF. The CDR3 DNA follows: TGTGCCAGCAGTTACCCCCCGGACACTGAAGCTTTCTTT.

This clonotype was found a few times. The CDR3 is CASSPSMGSSFTDTQYF. The DNA for the CDR3 is TGCGCCAGCAGCCCTTCGATGGGATCGAGTTTCACAGATACGCAGTATTTT. This chain uses TRBV4-1 with TRBJ2-3; D remains ambiguous. Germline CDR1 and CDR2: MGHRA and YSYEKL. The CDR3 length is 17 residues. Between the trimmed V and J ends, which lost 4 bases and 2 bases, there was a span of 19 bases.

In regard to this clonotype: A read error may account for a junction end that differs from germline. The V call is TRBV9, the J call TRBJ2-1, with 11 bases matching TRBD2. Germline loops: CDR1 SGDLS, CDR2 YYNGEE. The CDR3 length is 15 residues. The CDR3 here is CASSPPGTSGNEHFF. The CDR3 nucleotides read TGTGCCAGCAGCCCCCCCGGGACTAGCGGCAATGAGCACTTCTTC.

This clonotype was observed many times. In DNA, the CDR3 is TGCAGTGCTGGAGGACTAGCGTACGAGCAGTACTTC. It specifies CSAGGLAYEQYF. This chain joins TRBV20-1 and TRBJ2-7, with 9 nucleotides matching TRBD2. The V gene end was trimmed by 5 bases and the J gene end by 4 bases; junction bases not matched to a gene: 3. The CDR3 is 12 residues long. Per germline, CDR1 DFQATT and CDR2 SNEGSKA (reference sequence).

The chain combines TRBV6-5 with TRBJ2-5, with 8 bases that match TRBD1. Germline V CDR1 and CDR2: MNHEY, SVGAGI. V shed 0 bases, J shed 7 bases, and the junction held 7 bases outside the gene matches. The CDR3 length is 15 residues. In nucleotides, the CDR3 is TGTGCCAGCAGTTACTCGGAGGACAGGGAAGTGACCCAGTACTTC. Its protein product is CASSYSEDREVTQYF.

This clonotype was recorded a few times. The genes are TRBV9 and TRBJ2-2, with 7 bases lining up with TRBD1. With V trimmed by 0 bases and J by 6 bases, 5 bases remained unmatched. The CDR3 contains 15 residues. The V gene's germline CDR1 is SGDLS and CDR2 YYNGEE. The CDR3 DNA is TGTGCCAGCAGCGTAGGAACAGGGGCGGCCGGGGAGCTGTTTTTT. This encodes CASSVGTGAAGELFF. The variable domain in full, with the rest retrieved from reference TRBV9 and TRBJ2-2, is DSGVTQTPKHLITATGQRVTLRCSPRSGDLSVYWYQQSLDQGLQFLIQYYNGEERAKGNILERFSAQQFPDLHSELNLSSLELGDSALYFCASSVGTGAAGELFFGEGSRLTVL.

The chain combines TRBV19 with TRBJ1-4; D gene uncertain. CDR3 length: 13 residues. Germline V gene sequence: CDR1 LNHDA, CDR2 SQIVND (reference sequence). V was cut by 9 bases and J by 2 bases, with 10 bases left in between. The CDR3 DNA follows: TGTGCCAGCACGTGGGTCACTAATGAAAAACTGTTTTTT. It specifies CASTWVTNEKLFF.

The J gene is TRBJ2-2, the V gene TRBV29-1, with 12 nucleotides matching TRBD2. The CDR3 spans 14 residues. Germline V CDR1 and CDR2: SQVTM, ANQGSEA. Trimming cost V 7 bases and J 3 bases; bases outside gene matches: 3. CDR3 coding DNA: TGCAGCGCTAGCGGGGGGGGGGACACCGGGGAGCTGTTTTTT. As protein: CSASGGGDTGELFF.

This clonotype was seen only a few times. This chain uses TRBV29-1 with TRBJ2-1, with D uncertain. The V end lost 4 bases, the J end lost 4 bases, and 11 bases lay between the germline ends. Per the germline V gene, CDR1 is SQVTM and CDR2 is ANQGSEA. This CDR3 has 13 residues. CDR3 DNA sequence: TGCAGCGTTGTAAAGGGTCCGTACAATGAGCAGTTCTTC. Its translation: CSVVKGPYNEQFF.

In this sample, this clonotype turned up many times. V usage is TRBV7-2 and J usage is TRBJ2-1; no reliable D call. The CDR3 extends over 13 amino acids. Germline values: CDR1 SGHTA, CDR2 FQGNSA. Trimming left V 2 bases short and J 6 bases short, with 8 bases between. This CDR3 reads CASSLSFSNEQFF. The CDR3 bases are TGTGCCAGCAGCTTAAGTTTCTCCAATGAGCAGTTCTTC.

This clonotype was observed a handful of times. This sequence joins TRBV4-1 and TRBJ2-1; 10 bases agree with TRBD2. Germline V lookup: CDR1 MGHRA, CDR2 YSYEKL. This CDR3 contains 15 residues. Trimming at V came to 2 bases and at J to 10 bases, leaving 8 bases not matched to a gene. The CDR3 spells CASSQILAGVSEQFF. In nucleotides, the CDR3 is TGCGCCAGCAGCCAAATCCTAGCGGGAGTGTCGGAGCAGTTCTTC.

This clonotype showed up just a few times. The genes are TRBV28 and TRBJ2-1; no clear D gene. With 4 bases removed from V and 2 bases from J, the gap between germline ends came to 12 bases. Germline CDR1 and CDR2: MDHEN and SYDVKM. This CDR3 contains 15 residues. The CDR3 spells CASSSAQKTYNEQFF. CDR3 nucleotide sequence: TGTGCCAGCAGTTCGGCACAGAAAACCTACAATGAGCAGTTCTTC.

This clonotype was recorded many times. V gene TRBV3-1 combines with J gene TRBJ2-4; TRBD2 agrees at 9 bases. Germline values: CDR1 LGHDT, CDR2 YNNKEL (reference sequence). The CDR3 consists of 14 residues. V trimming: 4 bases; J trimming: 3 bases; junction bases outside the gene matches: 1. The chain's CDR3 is CASSLAGVKNIQYF. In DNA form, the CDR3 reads TGTGCCAGCAGCCTAGCGGGAGTCAAAAACATTCAGTACTTC.

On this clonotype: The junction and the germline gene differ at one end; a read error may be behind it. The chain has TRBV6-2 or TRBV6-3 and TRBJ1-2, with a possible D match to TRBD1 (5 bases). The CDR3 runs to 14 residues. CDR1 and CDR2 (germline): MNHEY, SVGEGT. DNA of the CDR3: TGTGTCAGCATGGGGGGTATTAAGGCGTATGGCTACACCTTC. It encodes CVSMGGIKAYGYTF.

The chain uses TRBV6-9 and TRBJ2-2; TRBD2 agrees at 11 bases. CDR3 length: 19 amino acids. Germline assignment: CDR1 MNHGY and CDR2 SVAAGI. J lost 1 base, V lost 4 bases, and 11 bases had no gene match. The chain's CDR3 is CASSSRLAGGTRNTGELFF. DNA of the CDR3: TGTGCCAGCAGTTCCCGGCTAGCGGGAGGCACCAGGAACACCGGGGAGCTGTTTTTT.

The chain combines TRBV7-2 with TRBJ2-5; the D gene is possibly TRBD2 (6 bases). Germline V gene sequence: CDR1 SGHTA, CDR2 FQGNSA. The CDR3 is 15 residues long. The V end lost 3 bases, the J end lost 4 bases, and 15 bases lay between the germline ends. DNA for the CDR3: TGTGCCAGCAGCTTGGTTGGGACTTTAGGAGAGACCCAGTACTTC. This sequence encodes CASSLVGTLGETQYF.

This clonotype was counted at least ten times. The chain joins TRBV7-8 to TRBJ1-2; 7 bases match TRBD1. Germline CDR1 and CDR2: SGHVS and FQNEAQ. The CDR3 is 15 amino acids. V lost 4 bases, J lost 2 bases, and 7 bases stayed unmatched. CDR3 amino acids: CASSSPPTGNYGYTF. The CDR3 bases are TGTGCCAGCAGCTCACCCCCGACAGGGAACTATGGCTACACCTTC.

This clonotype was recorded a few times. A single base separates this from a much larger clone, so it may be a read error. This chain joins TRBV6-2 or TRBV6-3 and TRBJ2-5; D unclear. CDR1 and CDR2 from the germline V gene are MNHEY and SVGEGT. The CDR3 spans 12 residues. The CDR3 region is CASGYSQETQYF. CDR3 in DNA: TGTGCCAGCGGTTACAGCCAAGAGACCCAGTACTTC.

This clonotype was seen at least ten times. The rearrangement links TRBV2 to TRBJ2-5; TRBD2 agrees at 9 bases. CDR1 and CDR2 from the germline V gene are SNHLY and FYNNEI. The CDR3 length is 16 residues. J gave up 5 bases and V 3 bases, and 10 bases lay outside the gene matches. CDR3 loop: CASSDAGGGRGETQYF. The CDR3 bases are TGTGCCAGCAGTGACGCGGGAGGGGGCCGGGGCGAGACCCAGTACTTC.

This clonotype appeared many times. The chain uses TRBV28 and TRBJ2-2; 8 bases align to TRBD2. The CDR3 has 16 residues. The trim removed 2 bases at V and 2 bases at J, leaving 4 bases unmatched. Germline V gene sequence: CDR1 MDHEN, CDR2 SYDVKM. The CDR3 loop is CASSLPAGVNTGELFF. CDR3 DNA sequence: TGTGCCAGCAGTTTACCAGCGGGAGTAAACACCGGGGAGCTGTTTTTT.

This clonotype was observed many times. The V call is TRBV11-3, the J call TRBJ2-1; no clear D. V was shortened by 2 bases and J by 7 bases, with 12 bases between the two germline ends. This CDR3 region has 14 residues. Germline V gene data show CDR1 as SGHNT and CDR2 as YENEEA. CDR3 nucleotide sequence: TGTGCCAGCAGCTTATTTACTGGGAAAAATGAGCAGTTCTTC. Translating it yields CASSLFTGKNEQFF.

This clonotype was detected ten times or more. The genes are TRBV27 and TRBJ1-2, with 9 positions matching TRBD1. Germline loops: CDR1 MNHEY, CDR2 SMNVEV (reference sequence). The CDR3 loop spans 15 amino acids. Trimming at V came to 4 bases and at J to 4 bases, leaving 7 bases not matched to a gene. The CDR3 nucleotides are TGTGCCAGCAGTTCACAGGGGGCACCTTCCTATGGCTACACCTTC. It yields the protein CASSSQGAPSYGYTF.

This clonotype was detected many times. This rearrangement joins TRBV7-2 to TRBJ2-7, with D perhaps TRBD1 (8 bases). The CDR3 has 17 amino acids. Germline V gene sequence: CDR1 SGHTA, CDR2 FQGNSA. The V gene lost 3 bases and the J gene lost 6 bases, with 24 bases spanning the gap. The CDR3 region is CASSFGGPGQGASEQYF. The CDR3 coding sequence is TGTGCCAGCAGCTTCGGGGGGCCGGGGCAGGGGGCATCCGAGCAGTACTTC.

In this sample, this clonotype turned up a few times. The CDR3 DNA reads as TGTGCCAGCTCTGCACCCCCCGGCGGGAACACTGAAGCTTTCTTT. Amino acid sequence: CASSAPPGGNTEAFF. The rearrangement uses TRBV18 and TRBJ1-1; D remains ambiguous. Trimming cost V 6 bases and J 1 base, with 15 bases left between them. The CDR3 sequence is 15 residues long. Germline lookup yields CDR1 KGHSH and CDR2 LQKENI.

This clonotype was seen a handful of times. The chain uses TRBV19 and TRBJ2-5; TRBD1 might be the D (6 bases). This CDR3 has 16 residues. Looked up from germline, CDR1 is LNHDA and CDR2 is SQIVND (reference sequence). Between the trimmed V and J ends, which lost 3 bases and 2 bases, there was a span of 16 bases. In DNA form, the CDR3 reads TGTGCCAGTAGTATGGGGGCCTGGGCACCTCAAGAGACCCAGTACTTC. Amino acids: CASSMGAWAPQETQYF.

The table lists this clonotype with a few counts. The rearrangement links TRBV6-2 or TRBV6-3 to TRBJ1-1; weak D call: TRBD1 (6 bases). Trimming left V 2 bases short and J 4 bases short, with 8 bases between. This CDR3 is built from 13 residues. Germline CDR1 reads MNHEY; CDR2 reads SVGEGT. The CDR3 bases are TGTGCCAGCAGTTACAGGGGGGCCACTGAAGCTTTCTTT. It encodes CASSYRGATEAFF.

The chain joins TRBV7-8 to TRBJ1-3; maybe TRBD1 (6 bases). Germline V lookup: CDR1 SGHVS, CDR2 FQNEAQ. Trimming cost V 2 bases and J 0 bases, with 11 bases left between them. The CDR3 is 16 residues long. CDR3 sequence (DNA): TGTGCCAGCAGCTTAACAGGGATACCCTCTGGAAACACCATATATTTT. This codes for CASSLTGIPSGNTIYF.

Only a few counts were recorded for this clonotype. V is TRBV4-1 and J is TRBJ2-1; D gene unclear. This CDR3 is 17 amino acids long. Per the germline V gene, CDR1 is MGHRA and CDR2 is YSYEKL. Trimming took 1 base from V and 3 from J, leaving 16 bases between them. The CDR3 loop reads CASSQVRLRTSYNEQFF. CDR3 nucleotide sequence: TGCGCCAGCAGCCAAGTCCGACTGAGAACAAGCTACAATGAGCAGTTCTTC.

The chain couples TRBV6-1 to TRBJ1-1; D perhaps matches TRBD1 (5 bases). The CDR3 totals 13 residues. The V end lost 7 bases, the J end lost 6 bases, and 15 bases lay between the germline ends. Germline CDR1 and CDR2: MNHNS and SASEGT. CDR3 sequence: CASNGWGVAEAFF. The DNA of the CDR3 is TGTGCCAGCAATGGCTGGGGGGTTGCTGAAGCTTTCTTT.

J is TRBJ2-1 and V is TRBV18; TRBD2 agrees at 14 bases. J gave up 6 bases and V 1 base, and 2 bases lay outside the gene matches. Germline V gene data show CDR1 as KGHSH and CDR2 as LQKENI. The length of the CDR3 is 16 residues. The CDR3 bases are TGTGCCAGCTCACCACTGGGACTAGCGGGGGCCAATGAGCAGTTCTTC. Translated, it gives CASSPLGLAGANEQFF.